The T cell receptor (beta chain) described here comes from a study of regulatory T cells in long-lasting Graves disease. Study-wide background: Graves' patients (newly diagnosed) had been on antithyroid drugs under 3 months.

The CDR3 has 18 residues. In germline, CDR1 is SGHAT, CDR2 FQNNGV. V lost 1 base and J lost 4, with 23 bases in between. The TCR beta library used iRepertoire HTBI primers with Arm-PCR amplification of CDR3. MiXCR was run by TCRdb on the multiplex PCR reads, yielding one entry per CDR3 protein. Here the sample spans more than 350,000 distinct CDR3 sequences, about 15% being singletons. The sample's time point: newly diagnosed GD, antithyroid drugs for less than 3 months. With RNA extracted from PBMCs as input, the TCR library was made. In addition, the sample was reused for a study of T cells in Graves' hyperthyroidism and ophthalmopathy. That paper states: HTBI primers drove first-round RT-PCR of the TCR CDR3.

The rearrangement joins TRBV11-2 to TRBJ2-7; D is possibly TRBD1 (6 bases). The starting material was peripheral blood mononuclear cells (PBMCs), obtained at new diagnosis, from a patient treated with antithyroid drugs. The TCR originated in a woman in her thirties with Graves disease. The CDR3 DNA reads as TGTGCCAGCAGCTTAGTACTGGGGAAAGGACAGCACAAATACGAGCAGTACTTC. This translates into CASSLVLGKGQHKYEQYF.